This is a list of T cell receptor beta chains from one sample in a study of kidney transplant recipient with SARS-CoV-2 infection. TCRdb reprocessed the reads with MiXCR, giving one entry per CDR3 protein. The data hold about 250,000 distinct CDR3 sequences, with about 28% observed a single time. This material consisted of a blood sample, taken at baseline and on day 111 from a kidney transplant recipient. The source of these receptors is a male patient aged 30 to 40 who had COVID-19 and was a kidney transplant recipient. Part of the T cells may come from the graft donor. The CDR3 runs from the conserved cysteine through the conserved F or W. A D gene is named only where the DNA matches it firmly. Size values are once, few and many counts, or a class for expanded clones, and some rows have none.

TRBJ1-1 | TRBV20-1 | NA | NA | CSASGAINTEAFF | TGCAGTGCTAGCGGGGCTATAAACACTGAAGCTTTCTTT
TRBJ2-7 | TRBV28 | NA | NA | CASSLGLWALTYEKYF | TGTGCCAGCAGTTTAGGTCTGTGGGCCCTTACCTACGAGAAGTACTTC
TRBJ1-2 | TRBV7-5 | many | NA | CISVPERQAEVGKTYGYTF | NA
TRBJ2-3 | TRBV20-1 | few | NA | CSARVGIYTDTQYF | TGCAGTGCTAGAGTGGGAATCTACACAGATACGCAGTATTTT
TRBJ1-2 | TRBV7-9 | NA | NA | CASSCLGYHGKTYGYTF | TGTGCCAGCAGCTGTTTAGGATACCATGGAAAGACCTATGGCTACACCTTC
TRBJ2-3 | TRBV21-1 | many | NA | CASRNVLATVMQDTQYF | TGTGCCAGCAGAAATGTTCTAGCTACAGTCATGCAAGATACGCAGTATTTT
TRBJ2-7 | TRBV28 | many | NA | CATAGGYEQYF | TGTGCCACCGCAGGAGGGTACGAGCAGTACTTC
TRBJ1-1 | TRBV5-3 | many | NA | CARSPLETTEAFF | TGTGCCAGATCGCCCTTGGAGACAACTGAAGCTTTCTTT
TRBJ2-7 | TRBV6-1 | many | NA | CASSEVRVLEQYF | TGTGCCAGCAGTGAAGTTAGGGTGCTCGAGCAGTACTTC
TRBJ2-5 | TRBV5-4 | NA | NA | CASSLAASKGETQYF | TGTGCCAGCAGCTTGGCGGCTAGCAAGGGTGAGACCCAGTACTTC